Below are 30 T cell receptor beta chains sequenced from a single sample in a study of CD8+ T cells in alopecia areata. It was cDNA, reverse transcribed from extracted RNA, that served as the sequencing template. TCRdb keeps only in-frame clones here, not all; method: immunoSEQ multiplex PCR. The table lists 150,000 or so clones, over 70% of them singletons. The specimen comprised CD8+ T cells sorted from blood, sampled at week 0. These receptors were collected from a human donor with alopecia areata.

The CDR3 nucleotides read TGTGCCAGCAGTTCGGACAGGGCACAGCCCCAGCATTTT. Translation gives CASSSDRAQPQHF. The chain uses TRBV27 and TRBJ1-5; 8 bases are shared with TRBD1. Germline V lookup: CDR1 MNHEY, CDR2 SMNVEV (reference sequence). With 4 bases clipped from V and 7 bases from J, the junction kept 3 bases outside the gene matches. The CDR3 is 13 amino acids.

In this sample, this clone turned up a few times. This rearrangement joins TRBV2 to TRBJ2-5, with no clear D. The J call is doubtful: the DNA matches TRBJ2-7 better. The CDR3 consists of 14 residues. Germline V CDR1 and CDR2: SNHLY, FYNNEI. The CDR3 nucleotides read TGTGCCAGCATAGCCGACTCGCTCTCCTACGAGCAGTACTTC. Translated: CASIADSLSYEQYF.

The rearrangement joins TRBV7-9 to TRBJ2-1; no firm D call. The germline V gene encodes CDR1 SEHNR and CDR2 FQNEAQ (reference sequence). Trimming removed 5 bases at V and 10 bases at J, with 15 bases between. This CDR3 spans 13 amino acids. The CDR3 DNA sequence: TGTGCCAGCAGCGCCGCGGTAGCCCACGAGCAGTTCTTC. It is translated as CASSAAVAHEQFF. Full variable domain (remainder filled in from reference TRBV7-9 and TRBJ2-1): DTGVSQNPRHKITKRGQNVTFRCDPISEHNRLYWYRQTLGQGPEFLTYFQNEAQLEKSRLLSDRFSAERPKGSFSTLEIQRTEQGDSAMYLCASSAAVAHEQFFGPGTRLTVL.

The V gene is TRBV19, the J gene TRBJ1-5; no clear D gene. Germline lookup yields CDR1 LNHDA and CDR2 SQIVND (reference sequence). The CDR3 is made up of 15 amino acids. The V and J ends lost 7 bases and 0 bases respectively, with 13 bases between them. CDR3 in amino acids: CASKARDNSNQPQHF. The CDR3 nucleotides are TGTGCCAGTAAGGCGAGAGATAATAGCAATCAGCCCCAGCATTTT.

The rearrangement links TRBV29-1 to TRBJ2-7, with D possibly being TRBD2 (6 bases). Trimming stripped 4 bases from V and 0 bases from J, with 13 bases between. The germline CDR1 and CDR2 sequences are SQVTM and ANQGSEA. This CDR3 is built from 14 residues. Written as DNA, the CDR3 is TGCAGCGTTGGGACCAGGGAGGACTCCTACGAGCAGTACTTC. Protein sequence: CSVGTREDSYEQYF.

This clone has just a few counts. The chain links TRBV5-4 to TRBJ2-3; D not resolved. Trimming pared 1 base from V and 3 bases from J, leaving 15 bases between. This CDR3 spans 16 amino acids. The germline gives CDR1 SGHNT, CDR2 YYREEE (reference sequence). The CDR3 bases are TGTGCCAGCAGCTTGATTGGGGAAATGGGGACAGATACGCAGTATTTT. This translates into CASSLIGEMGTDTQYF.

This chain connects TRBV27 to TRBJ1-2; the D gene is possibly TRBD1 (6 bases). The CDR3 sequence is 15 residues long. Germline CDR1 is MNHEY and CDR2 is SMNVEV (reference sequence). V was pared by 3 bases and J by 6 bases, with 17 bases between. This CDR3 reads CASSLVKGVKDGYTF. The CDR3 DNA reads TGTGCCAGCAGTTTGGTCAAGGGGGTAAAGGATGGCTACACCTTC.

The chain uses TRBV5-1 and TRBJ2-7; perhaps D is TRBD1 or TRBD2 (5 bases each). Germline loops: CDR1 SGHRS, CDR2 YFSETQ. V shed 9 bases and J shed 5 bases, with 24 bases lying between them. The CDR3 runs to 15 residues. The CDR3 reads CATSMWGRENDEQYF. The CDR3 DNA reads as TGCGCCACCTCAATGTGGGGCAGGGAGAATGACGAGCAGTACTTC.

The chain joins TRBV13 to TRBJ2-1, with 7 bases fitting TRBD2. Germline values: CDR1 PRHDT, CDR2 FYEKMQ (reference sequence). Trimming cost V 1 base and J 0 bases; bases outside gene matches: 3. The CDR3 contains 16 residues. The CDR3 DNA reads TGTGCCAGCAGCTTAGCCGGCGGGAGCTCCTACAATGAGCAGTTCTTC. The encoded protein is CASSLAGGSSYNEQFF.

The CDR3 sequence: CASSLYGLRLKAYEQYF. CDR3 nucleotide sequence: TGTGCCAGCAGCTTATACGGATTACGCCTAAAAGCCTACGAGCAGTACTTC. The V and J genes are TRBV13 and TRBJ2-7; no clear D. The V gene lost 2 bases and the J gene lost 2 bases, with 19 bases spanning the gap. CDR1 is PRHDT and CDR2 is FYEKMQ in the germline V gene (reference sequence). The CDR3 is 17 amino acids. The full variable domain, completed using reference TRBV13 and TRBJ2-7, is AAGVIQSPRHLIKEKRETATLKCYPIPRHDTVYWYQQGPGQDPQFLISFYEKMQSDKGSIPDRFSAQQFSDYHSELNMSSLELGDSALYFCASSLYGLRLKAYEQYFGPGTRLTVT.

V gene TRBV19 combines with J gene TRBJ2-1, with TRBD1 as a possible D gene (5 bases). Germline V gene data show CDR1 as LNHDA and CDR2 as SQIVND (reference sequence). V lost 5 bases, J lost 7 bases, and 9 bases lay in between. The CDR3 runs 12 residues. CDR3 in amino acids: CASSGAGNEQFF. DNA for the CDR3: TGTGCCAGTAGTGGGGCTGGGAATGAGCAGTTCTTC. The whole variable domain, filled in from reference TRBV19 and TRBJ2-1, reads DGGITQSPKYLFRKEGQNVTLSCEQNLNHDAMYWYRQDPGQGLRLIYYSQIVNDFQKGDIAEGYSVSREKKESFPLTVTSAQKNPTAFYLCASSGAGNEQFFGPGTRLTVL.

This chain links TRBV7-9 with TRBJ2-7; D perhaps matches TRBD2 (7 bases). V lost 5 bases and J 6 bases, leaving 14 bases between the germline ends. Germline CDR1 is SEHNR and CDR2 is FQNEAQ (reference sequence). This CDR3 contains 13 residues. The CDR3 sequence is CASSPGGAGEQYF. CDR3 in DNA: TGTGCCAGCAGCCCTGGGGGGGCCGGCGAGCAGTACTTC. Full variable domain (missing parts from reference TRBV7-9 and TRBJ2-7): DTGVSQNPRHKITKRGQNVTFRCDPISEHNRLYWYRQTLGQGPEFLTYFQNEAQLEKSRLLSDRFSAERPKGSFSTLEIQRTEQGDSAMYLCASSPGGAGEQYFGPGTRLTVT.

This rearrangement joins TRBV29-1 to TRBJ2-5; D call uncertain. Germline CDR1 and CDR2: SQVTM and ANQGSEA. The CDR3 spans 13 residues. Trimming cost V 3 bases and J 5 bases, with 13 bases left between them. CDR3 in DNA: TGCAGCGTTGATTCCTGGCAGTTGGAGACCCAGTACTTC. Translated: CSVDSWQLETQYF.

The chain has TRBV9 and TRBJ2-7, with TRBD1 matching over 12 bases. The CDR3 sequence is 17 residues long. The J segment lost 5 bases and the V segment lost 3 bases, leaving 12 bases of the junction unmatched. From germline, CDR1 is SGDLS and CDR2 YYNGEE. CDR3 bases: TGTGCCAGCAGCGGGCCCTCGAGGGACAGGGGGCGACACGAGCAGTACTTC. Translated, it gives CASSGPSRDRGRHEQYF.

CDR3 sequence (DNA): TGTGCCACCAGCAGAGACCAGTTCTACGAGCAGTACTTC. It specifies CATSRDQFYEQYF. The chain links TRBV15 to TRBJ2-7; the D is unclear. The CDR3 has 13 residues. V dropped 0 bases and J dropped 3 bases, with 6 bases sitting between them. Per the germline V gene, CDR1 is LNHNV and CDR2 is YYDKDF (reference sequence).

J is TRBJ2-1 and V is TRBV7-9; D possibly corresponds to TRBD2 (5 bases). The CDR3 runs 18 residues. Trimming cost V 5 bases and J 0 bases, with 20 bases left between them. In germline, CDR1 is SEHNR, CDR2 FQNEAQ (reference sequence). The DNA of the CDR3 is TGTGCCAGCAGCGTTGGGGTAGGCGAGGGCTCCTCCTACAATGAGCAGTTCTTC. Translated, it gives CASSVGVGEGSSYNEQFF.

V usage is TRBV30 and J usage is TRBJ2-1; no definite D call. Trimming took off 0 bases at V and 8 bases at J, with 5 bases between the two ends. Germline-derived CDR1 and CDR2 are GTSNPN and SVGIG (reference sequence). The CDR3 covers 11 residues. The CDR3 DNA follows: TGTGCCTGGAGTGTAGTCGATGAGCAGTTCTTC. It yields the protein CAWSVVDEQFF.

This sequence joins TRBV7-9 and TRBJ1-2; D might be TRBD1 (5 bases). This CDR3 contains 16 residues. The germline V gene has CDR1 SEHNR and CDR2 FQNEAQ (reference sequence). Trimming removed 5 bases from V and 5 bases from J, with 21 bases in between. The CDR3 bases are TGTGCCAGCAGCCCCAGCAGGGCTCAGAGGCATTATGGCTACACCTTC. Encoded protein: CASSPSRAQRHYGYTF.

The chain has TRBV29-1 and TRBJ2-7; 8 bases match TRBD1. Germline V gene sequence: CDR1 SQVTM, CDR2 ANQGSEA. The CDR3 length is 14 residues. V shed 0 bases, J shed 7 bases, and the junction held 8 bases outside the gene matches. The DNA for the CDR3 is TGCAGCGTTGAAGAGGCAGGGGGCCGAGGGGAGCAGTACTTC. This translates into CSVEEAGGRGEQYF.

Notes on this clone: In the same sample, other DNA sequences code for this CDR3. The chain employs TRBV27 and TRBJ2-7, with a weak D call TRBD1 (6 bases). CDR3 length equals 13 residues. The V and J ends lost 2 bases and 1 base respectively, with 6 bases between them. Germline lookup yields CDR1 MNHEY and CDR2 SMNVEV (reference sequence). The CDR3: CASSLGQSYEQYF. DNA for the CDR3: TGTGCCAGCAGTTTAGGACAGTCCTACGAGCAGTACTTC.

Concerning this clone: Additional DNA sequences in this sample encode the identical CDR3. This chain links TRBV7-3 with TRBJ2-2, with D unclear. Trimming took off 5 bases at V and 0 bases at J, with 1 base between the two ends. This CDR3 region has 12 residues. Germline lookup yields CDR1 SGHTA and CDR2 FQGTGA. CDR3 DNA sequence: TGTGCCAGCAGCCCGAACACCGGGGAGCTGTTTTTT. Translation gives CASSPNTGELFF. Complete variable domain (other parts from reference TRBV7-3 and TRBJ2-2): GAGVSQTPSNKVTEKGKYVELRCDPISGHTALYWYRQSLGQGPEFLIYFQGTGAADDSGLPNDRFFAVRPEGSVSTLKIQRTERGDSAVYLCASSPNTGELFFGEGSRLTVL.

This clone has a handful of counts. This sequence joins TRBV5-4 and TRBJ2-7; D is undetermined. Trimming stripped 4 bases from V and 1 base from J, with 6 bases between. The CDR3 is 12 amino acids. Germline V gene sequence: CDR1 SGHNT, CDR2 YYREEE (reference sequence). CDR3 region: CASSPGSYEQYF. CDR3 DNA sequence: TGTGCCAGCAGCCCTGGGTCCTACGAGCAGTACTTC.

The gene calls are TRBV6-1 and TRBJ2-5; a possible D gene is TRBD2 (6 bases). The end of the DNA aligns better with TRBJ2-7, so the J call may be wrong. This CDR3 contains 14 residues. Germline values: CDR1 MNHNS, CDR2 SASEGT. In nucleotides, the CDR3 is TGTGCCAGCAGTGCCGGGACTTTCTCCTACGAGCAGTACTTC. Its protein is CASSAGTFSYEQYF.

V usage is TRBV4-2 and J usage is TRBJ2-3, with no clear D. Per the germline V gene, CDR1 is LGHNA and CDR2 is YNFKEQ. V lost 1 base and J 3 bases, leaving 8 bases between the germline ends. There are 14 residues in the CDR3. The DNA of the CDR3 is TGTGCCAGCAGCCAAGGGAGCCCAACAGATACGCAGTATTTT. This sequence encodes CASSQGSPTDTQYF.

The chain combines TRBV27 with TRBJ2-5, with 8 bases that match TRBD2. Germline V lookup: CDR1 MNHEY, CDR2 SMNVEV (reference sequence). This CDR3 contains 15 residues. Trimming cost V 4 bases and J 5 bases; bases outside gene matches: 9. As DNA, the CDR3 is TGTGCCAGCAGTTCTCCGGGACTAGGCGTCGAGACCCAGTACTTC. This codes for CASSSPGLGVETQYF.

The chain couples TRBV7-9 to TRBJ2-7; TRBD1 matches 11 bases. Unmatched junction bases numbered 1, after V lost 3 bases and J lost 3 bases. This CDR3 is built from 14 residues. Germline-derived CDR1 and CDR2 are SEHNR and FQNEAQ (reference sequence). CDR3 sequence (DNA): TGTGCCAGCAGCTTTGGGACAGGGGGCTACGAGCAGTACTTC. As protein: CASSFGTGGYEQYF.

The chain couples TRBV27 to TRBJ2-7, with unresolved D. Trimming shortened V by 0 bases and J by 6 bases, and 9 bases separated the two germline ends. This CDR3 is 13 amino acids long. Germline V gene lookup returns CDR1 MNHEY and CDR2 SMNVEV (reference sequence). The CDR3 sequence is CASSLSLGSEQYF. CDR3 in DNA: TGTGCCAGCAGTTTATCGCTGGGTAGCGAGCAGTACTTC.

The J gene is TRBJ1-5, the V gene TRBV7-8; D is perhaps TRBD1 (5 bases). CDR1 is SGHVS, CDR2 FQNEAQ, per germline. V lost 5 bases, J lost 0 bases, and 8 bases lay in between. This CDR3 is 14 amino acids long. The CDR3 here is CASSQRGSNQPQHF. The CDR3, as DNA: TGTGCCAGCAGCCAAAGGGGTAGCAATCAGCCCCAGCATTTT.

This clone has a handful of counts. Other DNA sequences in this specimen translate into the identical CDR3. V gene TRBV29-1 combines with J gene TRBJ2-3; 7 bases line up with TRBD1. Germline V gene data show CDR1 as SQVTM and CDR2 as ANQGSEA. V trimming: 6 bases; J trimming: 2 bases; junction bases outside the gene matches: 5. The CDR3 is 13 residues long. The CDR3 reads CSVDGTATDTQYF. The CDR3 nucleotides are TGCAGCGTCGATGGGACAGCCACAGATACGCAGTATTTT.

The J gene is TRBJ1-4, the V gene TRBV7-9, with unresolved D. Per the germline V gene, CDR1 is SEHNR and CDR2 is FQNEAQ (reference sequence). The germline V and J ends were trimmed by 2 bases and 3 bases, with 13 bases remaining between them. The CDR3 length is 16 residues. The CDR3 here is CASSLFTSGPNEKLFF. CDR3 bases: TGTGCCAGCAGCTTATTTACTTCAGGACCTAATGAAAAACTGTTTTTT.